This TCR beta chain was observed in a study of T cell repertoires in cytomegalovirus infection. On the study more broadly: Shared public TCR beta signatures pointed to both CMV infection and a matching HLA type.

Using its own MiXCR run on the reads, TCRdb lists one record per CDR3 protein. The sample yields 200,000 or so distinct CDR3 sequences, roughly a fifth seen once. Notes on the study in general: Within the response measured ex vivo, HLA-C-restricted CMV-specific TCR beta clonotypes were dominant. Frequencies of public TCR beta families were cumulated, and this identified carriers of CMV plus the relevant HLA.

This CDR3 is built from 13 residues. Germline lookup yields CDR1 SQVTM and CDR2 ANQGSEA. Trimming pared 7 bases from V and 1 base from J, leaving 13 bases between. Turning to this clonotype: What it binds is unknown.

The source is a human donor in good health (CMV status not recorded). Some clones in this sample may be carry-over from other donors' samples. Material: PBMCs. The V call is TRBV29-1, the J call TRBJ1-1; D is uncertain. CDR3 DNA: TGCAGCGGGATTGTAGGGAGGAACACTGAAGCTTTCTTT. Protein sequence: CSGIVGRNTEAFF.